This entry is about one T cell receptor beta chain. The antigen remains unidentified. Data came from immunoSEQ multiplex PCR; TCRdb stores just in-frame clones and leaves some out. Of some 160,000 clones in the sample, approximately 90% were seen once. The sample originates from a study of T cell responses to AZD1222 COVID-19 vaccine. The wider study: Investigators merged groups given second doses at roughly 4 or roughly 12 weeks. General observations from the study: Spike-specific TCR breadth and depth both grew after two AZD1222 doses. Possibly, clonal diversity was underestimated; donors were largely white British and included more females.

From germline, CDR1 is MNHEY and CDR2 SVGAGI. Trimming stripped 6 bases from V and 8 bases from J, with 10 bases between. This CDR3 region has 12 residues. The genes are TRBV6-5 and TRBJ1-4; D gene uncertain. Sequenced here: peripheral blood, sampled on day 0 of AZD1222 vaccination. The source of this sequence is an adult in good health. The CDR3 DNA is TGTGCCAGCAGCCCCCGTGGGGAAAAACTGTTTTTT. It codes for CASSPRGEKLFF.